A single sample is the source of the 8 T cell receptor beta chains below, sequenced in a study of tumor T cells in aggressive B-cell lymphoma. Using immunoSEQ multiplex PCR, the repertoire was profiled, and TCRdb retains in-frame clones only, with some absent. The sample includes some 12,000 clones, 89% of them seen just once. The sample taken for sequencing was tumor tissue. Receptors were obtained from an adult with diffuse large B cell lymphoma.

The chain combines TRBV5-1 with TRBJ2-7, with 10 positions matching TRBD1. The CDR3 contains 17 residues. V dropped 5 bases and J dropped 6; count of bases not matched to a gene: 17. Germline CDR1 is SGHRS and CDR2 is YFSETQ. In DNA, the CDR3 is TGCGCCAGCAGACGCTCTCCCTCCGGGACAGGGGAATTCGAGCAGTACTTC. It codes for CASRRSPSGTGEFEQYF.

The genes are TRBV18 and TRBJ2-4; TRBD2 aligns across 8 bases. V dropped 3 bases and J dropped 5; count of bases not matched to a gene: 12. CDR1 is KGHSH and CDR2 is LQKENI in the germline V gene. The CDR3 is 17 residues long. The CDR3 loop is CASSPRNKGTSQNIQYF. In nucleotides, the CDR3 is TGTGCCAGCTCACCTCGAAACAAGGGGACTAGTCAAAACATTCAGTACTTC.

This sequence joins TRBV19 and TRBJ2-7; D gene unclear. Between the trimmed V and J ends, which lost 4 bases and 3 bases, there was a span of 13 bases. The CDR3 covers 14 residues. CDR1 is LNHDA and CDR2 is SQIVND in the germline V gene (reference sequence). The CDR3 bases are TGTGCCAGTAGTACACCGGGTGGCAGCTACGAGCAGTACTTC. Translation gives CASSTPGGSYEQYF.

The CDR3 is CASRRHGQGSNQPQHF. The CDR3 nucleotides are TGTGCCAGCAGGCGACACGGACAGGGAAGCAATCAGCCCCAGCATTTT. The chain has TRBV28 and TRBJ1-5; 8 bases fit TRBD1. With V trimmed by 6 bases and J by 1 base, 8 bases remained unmatched. The germline CDR1 and CDR2 sequences are MDHEN and SYDVKM. The CDR3 is 16 residues long.

This chain links TRBV5-1 with TRBJ2-5; unclear D gene. The CDR3 is made up of 13 amino acids. Germline lookup yields CDR1 SGHRS and CDR2 YFSETQ. The germline V and J ends were trimmed by 0 bases and 5 bases, with 8 bases remaining between them. The CDR3 here is CASSLGAGETQYF. The CDR3 DNA reads as TGCGCCAGCAGCTTGGGGGCTGGTGAGACCCAGTACTTC.

The V and J genes are TRBV9 and TRBJ2-7, with TRBD1 matching 7 bases. CDR3 length: 14 residues. V gave up 4 bases and J gave up 5 bases; unmatched junction bases: 9. Per germline, CDR1 SGDLS and CDR2 YYNGEE. CDR3 in amino acids: CASSPRYRGDEQYF. For the CDR3, the DNA is TGTGCCAGCAGCCCACGCTACAGGGGAGACGAGCAGTACTTC.

The V call is TRBV28, the J call TRBJ2-7; tentative D call: TRBD2 (6 bases). The CDR3 length is 12 residues. Germline CDR1 MDHEN, CDR2 SYDVKM. The V end was cut by 11 bases, the J end by 7 bases, with 18 bases between. The CDR3 reads CACMGLRFEQYF. The CDR3 DNA is TGTGCCTGCATGGGACTCCGCTTTGAGCAGTACTTC.

The J gene is TRBJ2-7, the V gene TRBV23-1; TRBD2 is a possible D gene (5 bases). TRBV23-1 is marked as an open reading frame, function uncertain. V shed 6 bases and J shed 1 base, with 13 bases lying between them. The CDR3 has 14 residues. DNA for the CDR3: TGCGCCAGCAGCCCTCGGAGGTTATCCTACGAGCAGTACTTC. It encodes CASSPRRLSYEQYF.